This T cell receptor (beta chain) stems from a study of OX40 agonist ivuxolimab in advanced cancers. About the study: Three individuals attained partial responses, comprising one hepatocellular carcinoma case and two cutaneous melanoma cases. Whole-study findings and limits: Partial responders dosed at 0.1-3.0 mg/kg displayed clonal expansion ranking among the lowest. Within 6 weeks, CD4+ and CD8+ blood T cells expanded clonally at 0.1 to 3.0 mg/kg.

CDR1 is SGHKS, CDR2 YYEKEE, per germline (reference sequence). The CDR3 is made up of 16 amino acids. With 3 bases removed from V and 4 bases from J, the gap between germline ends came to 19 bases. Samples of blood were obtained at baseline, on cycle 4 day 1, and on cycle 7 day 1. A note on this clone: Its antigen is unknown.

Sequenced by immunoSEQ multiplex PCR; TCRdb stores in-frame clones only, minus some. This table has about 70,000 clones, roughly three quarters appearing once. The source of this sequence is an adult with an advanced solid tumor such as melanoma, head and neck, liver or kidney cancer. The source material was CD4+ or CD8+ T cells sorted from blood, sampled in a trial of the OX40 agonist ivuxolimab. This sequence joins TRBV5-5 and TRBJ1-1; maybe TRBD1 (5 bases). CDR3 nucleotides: TGTGCCAGCAGCTCCCCTCTCCGGGGACCCCCCACTGAAGCTTTCTTT. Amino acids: CASSSPLRGPPTEAFF.